Sequencing of this T cell receptor beta chain was carried out in a study of CD8+ T cells in alopecia areata. Extracted RNA was reverse transcribed, and the resulting cDNA served as sequencing template. TCRdb keeps only in-frame clones here, not all; method: immunoSEQ multiplex PCR. The sample holds more than 200,000 clones, roughly two thirds seen once. The CDR3 is made up of 16 amino acids. The V and J ends lost 1 base and 1 base respectively, with 11 bases between them. Germline V gene sequence: CDR1 LGHNA, CDR2 YSLEER. With respect to this clone: Its specificity is unknown.

General study results and limits: In scalp samples, resident alphabeta T cells of normal skin are also sequenced.

This sequence joins TRBV4-3 and TRBJ1-3, with D hard to call. The specimen comprised CD4+ T cells sorted from blood, sampled at week 0. The source of this sequence is a human donor with alopecia areata. The CDR3 nucleotides read TGCGCCAGCAGCCAAGGGACGGATCAATCTGGAAACACCATATATTTT. This translates into CASSQGTDQSGNTIYF.